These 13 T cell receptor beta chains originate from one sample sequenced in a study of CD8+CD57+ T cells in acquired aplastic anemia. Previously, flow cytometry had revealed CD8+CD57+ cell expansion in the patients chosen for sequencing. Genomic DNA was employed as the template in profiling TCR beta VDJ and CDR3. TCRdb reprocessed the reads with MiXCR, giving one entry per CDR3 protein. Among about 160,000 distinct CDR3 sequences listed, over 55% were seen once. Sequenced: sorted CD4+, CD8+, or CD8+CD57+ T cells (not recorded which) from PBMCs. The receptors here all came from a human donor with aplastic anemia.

As DNA, the CDR3 is TGCAGTGCTAGTGTCACAGGGGAGACCCAGTACTTC. This sequence encodes CSASVTGETQYF. The V gene is TRBV20-1, the J gene TRBJ2-5; D may be TRBD1 (6 bases). V was clipped by 3 bases and J by 5 bases, with 10 bases between them. Germline V gives CDR1 DFQATT, CDR2 SNEGSKA (reference sequence). CDR3 length equals 12 residues.

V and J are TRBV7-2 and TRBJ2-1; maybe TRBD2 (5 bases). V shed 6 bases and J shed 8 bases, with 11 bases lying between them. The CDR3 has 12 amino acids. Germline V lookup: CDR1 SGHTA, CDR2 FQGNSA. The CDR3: CASSYSGDEQFF. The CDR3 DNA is TGTGCCAGCAGTTACTCCGGGGATGAGCAGTTCTTC.

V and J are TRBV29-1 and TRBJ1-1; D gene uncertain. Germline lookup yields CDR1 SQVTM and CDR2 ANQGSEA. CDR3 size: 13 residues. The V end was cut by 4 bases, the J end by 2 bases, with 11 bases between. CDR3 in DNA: TGCAGCGTTGGGAGAACCCGAAACACTGAAGCTTTCTTT. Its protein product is CSVGRTRNTEAFF.

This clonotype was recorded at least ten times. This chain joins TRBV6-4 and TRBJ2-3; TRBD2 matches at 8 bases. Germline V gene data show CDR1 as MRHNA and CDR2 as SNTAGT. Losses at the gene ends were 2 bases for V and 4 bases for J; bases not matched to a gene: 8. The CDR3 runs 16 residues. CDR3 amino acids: CASSDLGTSLSDTQYF. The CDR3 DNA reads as TGTGCCAGCAGTGACCTCGGGACTAGTTTATCAGATACGCAGTATTTT.

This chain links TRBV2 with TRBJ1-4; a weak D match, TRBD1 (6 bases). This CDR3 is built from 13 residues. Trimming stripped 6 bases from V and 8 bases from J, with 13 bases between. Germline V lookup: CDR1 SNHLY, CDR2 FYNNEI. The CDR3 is CASRGRGGEKLFF. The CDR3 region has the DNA TGTGCCAGCAGGGGCAGGGGTGGAGAAAAACTGTTTTTT.

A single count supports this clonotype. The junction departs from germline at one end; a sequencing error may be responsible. The CDR3 region has the DNA TGCGGTGCTGGCCAAACCGACAGGGGCTCCTACGAGCAGTACTTC. Protein sequence: CGAGQTDRGSYEQYF. The chain uses TRBV20-1 and TRBJ2-7, with TRBD1 matching over 8 bases. Germline V gene data show CDR1 as DFQATT and CDR2 as SNEGSKA (reference sequence). The CDR3 has 15 amino acids.

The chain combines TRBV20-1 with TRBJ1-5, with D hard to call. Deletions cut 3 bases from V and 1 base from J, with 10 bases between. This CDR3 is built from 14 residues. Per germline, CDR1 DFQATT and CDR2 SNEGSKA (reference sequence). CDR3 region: CSARSGRSNQPQHF. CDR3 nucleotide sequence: TGCAGTGCTAGGAGCGGTAGGAGCAATCAGCCCCAGCATTTT.

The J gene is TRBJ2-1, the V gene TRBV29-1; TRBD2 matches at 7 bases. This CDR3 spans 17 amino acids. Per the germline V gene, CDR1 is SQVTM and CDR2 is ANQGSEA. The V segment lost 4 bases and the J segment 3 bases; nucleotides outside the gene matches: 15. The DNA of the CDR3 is TGCAGCGTTGGGGGGGGGAGACCTAGCGGAGACTACAATGAGCAGTTCTTC. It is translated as CSVGGGRPSGDYNEQFF.

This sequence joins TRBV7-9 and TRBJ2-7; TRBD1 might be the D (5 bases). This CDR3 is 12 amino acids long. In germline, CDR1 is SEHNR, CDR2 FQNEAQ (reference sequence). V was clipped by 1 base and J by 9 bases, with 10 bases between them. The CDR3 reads CASSLGQGRQYF. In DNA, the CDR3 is TGTGCCAGCAGCTTAGGCCAGGGCCGGCAGTACTTC.

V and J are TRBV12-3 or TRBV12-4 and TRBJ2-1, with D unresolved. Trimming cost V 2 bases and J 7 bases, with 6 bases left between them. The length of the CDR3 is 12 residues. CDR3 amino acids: CASSLTANEQFF. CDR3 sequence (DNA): TGTGCCAGCAGTTTAACAGCTAATGAGCAGTTCTTC.

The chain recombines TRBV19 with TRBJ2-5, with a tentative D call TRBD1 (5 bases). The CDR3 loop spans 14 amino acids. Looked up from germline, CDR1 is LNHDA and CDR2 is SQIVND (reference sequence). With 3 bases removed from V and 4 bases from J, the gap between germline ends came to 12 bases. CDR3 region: CASSIGALRETQYF. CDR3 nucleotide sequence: TGTGCCAGTAGTATTGGGGCTTTAAGAGAGACCCAGTACTTC. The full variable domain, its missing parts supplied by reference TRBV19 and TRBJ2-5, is DGGITQSPKYLFRKEGQNVTLSCEQNLNHDAMYWYRQDPGQGLRLIYYSQIVNDFQKGDIAEGYSVSREKKESFPLTVTSAQKNPTAFYLCASSIGALRETQYFGPGTRLLVL.

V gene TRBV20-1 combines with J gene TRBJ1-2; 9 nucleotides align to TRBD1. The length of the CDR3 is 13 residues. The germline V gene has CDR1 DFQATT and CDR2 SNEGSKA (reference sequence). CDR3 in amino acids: CRPPGQGLYGYTF. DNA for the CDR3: TGCAGGCCCCCGGGACAGGGACTCTATGGCTACACCTTC.

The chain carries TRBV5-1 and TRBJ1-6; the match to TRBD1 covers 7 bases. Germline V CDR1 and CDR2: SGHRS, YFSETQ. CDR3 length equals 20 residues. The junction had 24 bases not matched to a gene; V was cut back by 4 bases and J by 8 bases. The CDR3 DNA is TGCGCCAGCAGCCAAGATGGGGGGCAGGGGGGATACCTCGGGGATTCACCCCTCCACTTT. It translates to CASSQDGGQGGYLGDSPLHF. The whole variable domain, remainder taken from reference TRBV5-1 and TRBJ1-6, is KAGVTQTPRYLIKTRGQQVTLSCSPISGHRSVSWYQQTPGQGLQFLFEYFSETQRNKGNFPGRFSGRQFSNSRSEMNVSTLELGDSALYLCASSQDGGQGGYLGDSPLHFGNGTRLTVT.